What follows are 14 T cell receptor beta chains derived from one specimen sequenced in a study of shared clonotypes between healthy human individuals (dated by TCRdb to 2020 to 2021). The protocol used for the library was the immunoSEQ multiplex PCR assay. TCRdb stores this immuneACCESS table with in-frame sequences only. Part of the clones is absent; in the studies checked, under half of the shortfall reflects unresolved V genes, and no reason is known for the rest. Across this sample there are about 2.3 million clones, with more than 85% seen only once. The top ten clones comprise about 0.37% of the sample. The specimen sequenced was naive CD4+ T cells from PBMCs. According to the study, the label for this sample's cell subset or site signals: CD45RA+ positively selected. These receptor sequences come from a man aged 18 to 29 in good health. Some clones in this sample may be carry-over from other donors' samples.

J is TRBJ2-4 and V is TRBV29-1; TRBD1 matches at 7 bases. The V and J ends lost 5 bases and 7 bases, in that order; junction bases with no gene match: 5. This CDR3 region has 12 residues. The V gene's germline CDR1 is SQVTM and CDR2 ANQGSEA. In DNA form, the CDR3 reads TGCAGCGTTACGACAGGGCCCAACATTCAGTACTTC. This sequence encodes CSVTTGPNIQYF.

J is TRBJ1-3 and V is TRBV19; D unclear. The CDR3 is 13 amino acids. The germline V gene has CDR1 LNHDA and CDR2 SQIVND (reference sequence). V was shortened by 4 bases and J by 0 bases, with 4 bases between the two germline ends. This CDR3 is CASSKSSGNTIYF. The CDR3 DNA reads TGTGCCAGTAGTAAGAGCTCTGGAAACACCATATATTTT.

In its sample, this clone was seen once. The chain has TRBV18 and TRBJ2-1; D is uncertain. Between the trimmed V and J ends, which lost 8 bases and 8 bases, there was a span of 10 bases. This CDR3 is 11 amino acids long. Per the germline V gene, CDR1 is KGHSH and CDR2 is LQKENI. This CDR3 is CASLALDEQFF. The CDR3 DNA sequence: TGTGCCAGCCTCGCTCTCGATGAGCAGTTCTTC.

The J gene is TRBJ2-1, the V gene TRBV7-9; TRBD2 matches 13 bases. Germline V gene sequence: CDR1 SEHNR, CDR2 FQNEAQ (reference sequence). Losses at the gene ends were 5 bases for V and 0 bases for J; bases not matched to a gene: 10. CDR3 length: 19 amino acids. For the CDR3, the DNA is TGTGCCAGCAGCCCTAGGGGACTAGCGGGACAGAGCTCCTACAATGAGCAGTTCTTC. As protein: CASSPRGLAGQSSYNEQFF.

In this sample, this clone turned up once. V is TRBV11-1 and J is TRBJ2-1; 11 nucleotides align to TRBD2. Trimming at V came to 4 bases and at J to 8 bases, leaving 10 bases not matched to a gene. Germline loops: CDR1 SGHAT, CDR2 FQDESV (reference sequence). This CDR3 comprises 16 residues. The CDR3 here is CASSSTGTSGLYEQFF. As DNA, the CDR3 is TGTGCCAGCAGCTCAACCGGGACTAGCGGTTTATATGAGCAGTTCTTC.

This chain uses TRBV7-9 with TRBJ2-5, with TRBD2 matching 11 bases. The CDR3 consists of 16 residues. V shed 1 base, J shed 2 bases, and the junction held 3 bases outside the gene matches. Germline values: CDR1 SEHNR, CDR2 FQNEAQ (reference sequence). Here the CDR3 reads CASSLVSGRGQETQYF. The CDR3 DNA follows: TGTGCCAGCAGCTTAGTTAGCGGGAGGGGGCAAGAGACCCAGTACTTC.

The DNA for the CDR3 is TGTGCCAGCAGTTACACGACGGACTACAATGAGCAGTTCTTC. Protein: CASSYTTDYNEQFF. J is TRBJ2-1 and V is TRBV6-5; D call uncertain. The V and J ends lost 2 bases and 3 bases respectively, with 8 bases between them. Germline CDR1 and CDR2: MNHEY and SVGAGI. The CDR3 has 14 amino acids.

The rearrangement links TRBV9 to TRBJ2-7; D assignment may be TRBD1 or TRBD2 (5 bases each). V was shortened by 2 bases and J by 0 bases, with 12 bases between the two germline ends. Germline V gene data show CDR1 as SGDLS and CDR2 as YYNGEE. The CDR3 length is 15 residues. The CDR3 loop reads CASSVEWDGSYEQYF. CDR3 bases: TGTGCCAGCAGCGTCGAATGGGACGGCTCCTACGAGCAGTACTTC.

CDR3: CASSLVTGLADTQYF. CDR3 in DNA: TGTGCCAGCAGCTTAGTAACAGGGTTGGCAGATACGCAGTATTTT. The chain uses TRBV7-2 and TRBJ2-3, with a tentative D call TRBD1 (6 bases). The V end lost 1 base, the J end lost 4 bases, and 12 bases lay between the germline ends. The germline CDR1 and CDR2 sequences are SGHTA and FQGNSA. The CDR3 is 15 amino acids.

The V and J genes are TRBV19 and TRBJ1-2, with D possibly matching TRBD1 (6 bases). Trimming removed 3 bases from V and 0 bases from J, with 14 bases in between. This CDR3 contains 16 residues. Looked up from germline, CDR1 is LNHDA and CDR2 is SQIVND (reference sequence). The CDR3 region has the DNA TGTGCCAGTAGTATGAGATCGGGACAATCTAACTATGGCTACACCTTC. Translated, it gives CASSMRSGQSNYGYTF.

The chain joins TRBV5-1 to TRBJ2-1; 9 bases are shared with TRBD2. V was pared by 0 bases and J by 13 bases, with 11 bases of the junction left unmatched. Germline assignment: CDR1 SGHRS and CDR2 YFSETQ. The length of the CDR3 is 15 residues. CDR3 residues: CASSLVVAGEVEQFF. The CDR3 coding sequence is TGCGCCAGCAGCTTGGTGGTAGCGGGGGAGGTTGAACAGTTCTTC.

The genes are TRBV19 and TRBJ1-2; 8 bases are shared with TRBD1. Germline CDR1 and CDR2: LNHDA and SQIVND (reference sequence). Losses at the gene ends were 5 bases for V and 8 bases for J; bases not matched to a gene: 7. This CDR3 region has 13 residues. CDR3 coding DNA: TGTGCCAGTAGTCCCGACAGGGGTAACGGCTACACCTTC. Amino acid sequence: CASSPDRGNGYTF.

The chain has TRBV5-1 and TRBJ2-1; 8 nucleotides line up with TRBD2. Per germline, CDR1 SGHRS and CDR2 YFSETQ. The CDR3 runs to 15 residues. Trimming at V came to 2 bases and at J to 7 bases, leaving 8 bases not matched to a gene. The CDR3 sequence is CASSFGSGGPNEQFF. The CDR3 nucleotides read TGCGCCAGCAGCTTTGGTTCGGGAGGGCCGAATGAGCAGTTCTTC.

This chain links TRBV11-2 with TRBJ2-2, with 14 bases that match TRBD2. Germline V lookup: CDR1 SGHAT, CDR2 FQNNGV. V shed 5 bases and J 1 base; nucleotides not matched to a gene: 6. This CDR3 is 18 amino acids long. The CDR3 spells CASSPGLAGAGNTGELFF. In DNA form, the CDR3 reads TGTGCCAGCAGCCCGGGACTAGCGGGGGCTGGGAACACCGGGGAGCTGTTTTTT.